This T cell receptor beta chain is from a study of cytomegalovirus exposure and HLA in healthy donors. Overall study context: From about 170 million T cells, an earlier analysis saw around 120 million unique TCR beta sequences.

The primer mix had 60 Vbeta and 13 Jbeta primers. Only in-frame clones appear in the TCRdb table, and some are missing; sequencing was by immunoSEQ multiplex PCR. In all, the sample yields 200,000 or so clones. Turning to this clone: What it binds is unknown.

Whole-study findings and limits: In an earlier analysis, about 87% or about 30%: the productive usage of most TCR beta V segments. Later analysis demonstrated an association between a missense DCLRE1C variant and TCR beta V- and J-gene trimming.

Germline CDR1 is MRHNA and CDR2 is SNTAGT. V shed 6 bases, J shed 8 bases, and the junction held 9 bases outside the gene matches. The CDR3 contains 15 residues. This chain joins TRBV6-4 and TRBJ1-6; 8 nucleotides agree with TRBD1. The TCR originated in a boy aged 10-17 years in good health and CMV-seronegative. Sequencing input: PBMCs. CDR3 loop: CASSARQGPHSPLHF. The CDR3 DNA sequence: TGTGCCAGCAGCGCTAGACAGGGGCCTCATTCACCCCTCCACTTT.